What follows are 5 T cell receptor beta chains derived from one specimen sequenced in a study of blood T cell repertoires in COVID-19. TCRdb keeps only in-frame clones here, not all; method: immunoSEQ multiplex PCR. The sample contains some 500,000 clones, less than 90% of which appear only once. Input material: peripheral blood. Receptors were obtained from a woman in her forties or fifties with COVID-19, enrolled during active disease.

The gene calls are TRBV2 and TRBJ2-3; the match to TRBD2 covers 7 bases. The length of the CDR3 is 14 residues. V lost 1 base and J lost 5; bases outside the gene matches: 3. Germline V gene sequence: CDR1 SNHLY, CDR2 FYNNEI. CDR3 nucleotide sequence: TGTGCCAGCAGTGAAGAACTAGCGAAAGATACGCAGTATTTT. Amino acids: CASSEELAKDTQYF.

The chain uses TRBV3-1 (or the pseudogene TRBV3-2) and TRBJ2-1; 11 bases match TRBD1. The CDR3 runs 16 residues. V gave up 1 base and J gave up 7 bases; unmatched junction bases: 6. Germline V gene sequence: CDR1 LGHDT, CDR2 YNNKEL (reference sequence). The chain's CDR3 is CASSQVPGQGANEQFF. CDR3 coding DNA: TGTGCCAGCAGCCAAGTTCCCGGACAGGGGGCGAATGAGCAGTTCTTC.

This chain links TRBV3-1 (or the pseudogene TRBV3-2) with TRBJ2-7, with D possibly TRBD1 on 5 matching bases. The CDR3 has 13 amino acids. V lost 6 bases and J 5 bases, leaving 14 bases between the germline ends. Germline CDR1 is LGHDT and CDR2 is YNNKEL (reference sequence). The DNA for the CDR3 is TGTGCCAGCAGTCAAAGGGGCGAGAACGAGCAGTACTTC. It codes for CASSQRGENEQYF.

The chain couples TRBV5-4 to TRBJ1-6; 9 positions match TRBD1. This CDR3 is 15 amino acids long. Germline V gives CDR1 SGHNT, CDR2 YYREEE (reference sequence). Trimming cost V 5 bases and J 9 bases; bases outside gene matches: 9. The CDR3 nucleotides read TGTGCCAGCAGATACGGGACAGGGAACGTTTCACCCCTCCACTTT. Its translation is CASRYGTGNVSPLHF.

This clone was detected only once. The chain recombines TRBV25-1 with TRBJ2-7; 7 nucleotides match TRBD1. There are 15 residues in the CDR3. CDR1 is MGHDK, CDR2 SYGVNS, per germline. The junction had 7 bases not matched to a gene; V was cut back by 5 bases and J by 0 bases. Written as DNA, the CDR3 is TGTGCCAGCAGTCCTCATCCAGGGGGCTCCTACGAGCAGTACTTC. This codes for CASSPHPGGSYEQYF.